The 13 T cell receptor beta chains reported below all come from one sample, sequenced in a study of OX40 agonist ivuxolimab in advanced cancers. Some clones are missing from TCRdb's copy, which holds only in-frame ones; the method was immunoSEQ multiplex PCR. The sample holds roughly 61,000 clones, roughly nine tenths seen once. The starting material was CD4+ or CD8+ T cells sorted from blood, obtained in a trial of the OX40 agonist ivuxolimab. The receptor source for this set is an adult with an advanced solid tumor such as melanoma, head and neck, liver or kidney cancer.

The V call is TRBV27, the J call TRBJ1-5, with 7 bases identical to TRBD1. V trimming: 3 bases; J trimming: 3 bases; junction bases outside the gene matches: 2. This CDR3 contains 14 residues. CDR1 MNHEY and CDR2 SMNVEV come from the germline V gene (reference sequence). CDR3 bases: TGTGCCAGCAGTTTGACAGGGAACAATCAGCCCCAGCATTTT. Translating gives CASSLTGNNQPQHF.

This chain connects TRBV28 to TRBJ2-3; 8 bases agree with TRBD2. CDR1 MDHEN and CDR2 SYDVKM come from the germline V gene. V was pared by 3 bases and J by 2 bases, with 4 bases of the junction left unmatched. The length of the CDR3 is 15 residues. This CDR3 is CASSFSGVSTDTQYF. In DNA form, the CDR3 reads TGTGCCAGCAGTTTTAGCGGGGTATCCACAGATACGCAGTATTTT.

V gene TRBV6-1 combines with J gene TRBJ2-7, with unresolved D. The germline V gene has CDR1 MNHNS and CDR2 SASEGT. This CDR3 is built from 15 residues. V dropped 0 bases and J dropped 0 bases, with 9 bases sitting between them. The CDR3 spells CASSEAESSSYEQYF. The CDR3 DNA reads as TGTGCCAGCAGTGAAGCGGAATCAAGCTCCTACGAGCAGTACTTC.

The chain carries TRBV28 and TRBJ2-5; a weak D match, TRBD2 (6 bases). The V end was cut by 6 bases, the J end by 5 bases, with 22 bases between. Germline CDR1 is MDHEN and CDR2 is SYDVKM. The CDR3 extends over 16 amino acids. CDR3 bases: TGTGCCAGCAGAAACGCCACCGGGACTGTCCGGGAGACCCAGTACTTC. This sequence encodes CASRNATGTVRETQYF.

V gene TRBV4-1 combines with J gene TRBJ2-1; the D gene could be TRBD1 or TRBD2 (6 bases each). The germline gives CDR1 MGHRA, CDR2 YSYEKL. The CDR3 spans 18 residues. The V gene lost 3 bases and the J gene lost 2 bases, with 20 bases spanning the gap. The CDR3 DNA sequence: TGCGCCAGCAGCCACCCCACGGGGCAGGGGAGGCCCTACAATGAGCAGTTCTTC. Amino acid sequence: CASSHPTGQGRPYNEQFF.

The chain combines TRBV13 with TRBJ2-7; 8 bases are shared with TRBD2. Germline CDR1 PRHDT, CDR2 FYEKMQ (reference sequence). J lost 3 bases, V lost 5 bases, and 9 bases had no gene match. The CDR3 spans 15 residues. DNA of the CDR3: TGTGCCAGCAGCCTAGTGACGGGACTAGGCTACGAGCAGTACTTC. This encodes CASSLVTGLGYEQYF.

DNA of the CDR3: TGTGCCAGTAGTGCCGGGACACCCTATAATTCACCCCTCCACTTT. It yields the protein CASSAGTPYNSPLHF. The chain links TRBV19 to TRBJ1-6; tentative D call: TRBD1 (6 bases). Germline assignment: CDR1 LNHDA and CDR2 SQIVND (reference sequence). V was cut by 5 bases and J by 2 bases, with 10 bases left in between. The CDR3 has 15 amino acids.

On this clone itself: The junction departs from the called germline gene at one end, perhaps through a read error. V and J are TRBV27 and TRBJ2-3; D remains unclear. The CDR3 runs 15 residues. CDR1 MNHEY and CDR2 SMNVEV come from the germline V gene (reference sequence). CDR3 DNA sequence: TGTGCCAGCAGTTCGGATTTTCTTTTCACAGATATGCAGTATTTT. This gives the protein CASSSDFLFTDMQYF.

The chain uses TRBV9 and TRBJ2-5, with TRBD1 identical over 10 bases. Germline V gene lookup returns CDR1 SGDLS and CDR2 YYNGEE. Unmatched junction bases numbered 4, after V lost 0 bases and J lost 5 bases. The CDR3 contains 15 residues. CDR3 sequence (DNA): TGTGCCAGCAGCGTAGGACAGGGGGCTTTGGAGACCCAGTACTTC. This codes for CASSVGQGALETQYF.

V and J are TRBV15 and TRBJ2-1, with 8 bases fitting TRBD2. Trimming at V came to 4 bases and at J to 10 bases, leaving 6 bases not matched to a gene. The length of the CDR3 is 13 residues. Germline V gene sequence: CDR1 LNHNV, CDR2 YYDKDF (reference sequence). CDR3 sequence reads: CATSIRGGMEQFF. CDR3 sequence (DNA): TGTGCCACCAGCATCCGCGGGGGGATGGAGCAGTTCTTC.

The chain couples TRBV18 to TRBJ2-2; D remains unclear. This CDR3 contains 15 residues. Germline loops: CDR1 KGHSH, CDR2 LQKENI. The V end lost 0 bases, the J end lost 4 bases, and 9 bases lay between the germline ends. CDR3 amino acids: CASSPPVGTTGELFF. The CDR3 bases are TGTGCCAGCTCACCACCGGTGGGAACCACCGGGGAGCTGTTTTTT.

The chain's CDR3 is CASSLDSTGNTIYF. CDR3 DNA: TGTGCCAGCAGCTTGGACAGTACTGGAAACACCATATATTTT. The J gene is TRBJ1-3, the V gene TRBV5-4; D unclear. Germline CDR1 is SGHNT and CDR2 is YYREEE (reference sequence). This CDR3 has 14 amino acids. V was cut by 0 bases and J by 2 bases, with 6 bases left in between.

The V gene is TRBV28, the J gene TRBJ1-2; 9 bases are a match to TRBD1. The germline CDR1 and CDR2 sequences are MDHEN and SYDVKM. The trim removed 5 bases at V and 3 bases at J, leaving 10 bases unmatched. The CDR3 is 16 amino acids. CDR3 DNA: TGTGCCAGCAGTGGACAGGGGTGGATAAGTTACTATGGCTACACCTTC. This codes for CASSGQGWISYYGYTF.